This TCR beta chain came from a study of T cell responses to AZD1222 COVID-19 vaccine. Study information: Whether given at about 4 or about 12 weeks, second doses were pooled.

Study conclusions and caveats: The study identified only six AZD1222 recipients as seropositive at baseline. Spike-specific TCR breadth and depth grew following two AZD1222 doses. Among the donors, most were white British and more were female, and clonal diversity was possibly underestimated.

The protocol was immunoSEQ multiplex PCR, while the TCRdb copy is restricted to in-frame clones and leaves out a portion. The sample contains some 190,000 clones, about 91% of which appear only once. With respect to this clone: The antigen is not known.

The V and J ends lost 4 bases and 6 bases, in that order; junction bases with no gene match: 9. This CDR3 is 15 amino acids long. The V gene's germline CDR1 is SGHRS and CDR2 YFSETQ. Sequenced here: peripheral blood, sampled on day 0 of AZD1222 vaccination. This rearrangement joins TRBV5-1 to TRBJ2-3, with TRBD2 identical over 9 bases. The TCR was taken from an adult in good health. DNA of the CDR3: TGCGCCAGCAGCGCGGTTAGCGGGGGCGGTGATACGCAGTATTTT. Its protein product is CASSAVSGGGDTQYF. Full variable domain (outside the CDR3, taken from reference TRBV5-1 and TRBJ2-3): KAGVTQTPRYLIKTRGQQVTLSCSPISGHRSVSWYQQTPGQGLQFLFEYFSETQRNKGNFPGRFSGRQFSNSRSEMNVSTLELGDSALYLCASSAVSGGGDTQYFGPGTRLTVL.